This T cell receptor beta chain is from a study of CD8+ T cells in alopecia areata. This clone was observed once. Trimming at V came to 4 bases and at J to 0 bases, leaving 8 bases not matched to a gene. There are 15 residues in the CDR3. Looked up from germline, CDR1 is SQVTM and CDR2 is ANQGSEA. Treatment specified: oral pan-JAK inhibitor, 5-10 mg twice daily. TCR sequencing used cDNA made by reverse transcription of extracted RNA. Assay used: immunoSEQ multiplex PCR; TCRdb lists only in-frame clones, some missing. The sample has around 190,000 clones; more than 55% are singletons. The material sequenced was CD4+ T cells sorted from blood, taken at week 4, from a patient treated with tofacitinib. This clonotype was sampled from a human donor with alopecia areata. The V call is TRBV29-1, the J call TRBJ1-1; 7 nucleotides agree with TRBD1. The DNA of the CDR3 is TGCAGCGTTGGAACGGACAGGCGAATGAACACTGAAGCTTTCTTT. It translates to CSVGTDRRMNTEAFF.